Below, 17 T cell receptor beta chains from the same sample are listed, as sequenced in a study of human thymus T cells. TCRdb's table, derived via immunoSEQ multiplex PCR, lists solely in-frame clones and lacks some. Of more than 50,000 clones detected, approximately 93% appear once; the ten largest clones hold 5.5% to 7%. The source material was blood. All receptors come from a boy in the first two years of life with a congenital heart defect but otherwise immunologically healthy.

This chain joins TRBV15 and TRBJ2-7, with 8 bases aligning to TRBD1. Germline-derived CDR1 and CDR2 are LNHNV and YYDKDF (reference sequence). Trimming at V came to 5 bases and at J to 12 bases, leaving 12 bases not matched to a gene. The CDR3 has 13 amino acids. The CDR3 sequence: CATSQRGPQGAYF. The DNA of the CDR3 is TGTGCCACCAGCCAGAGAGGGCCCCAGGGGGCGTACTTC. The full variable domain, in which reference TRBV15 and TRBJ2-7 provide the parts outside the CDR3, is DAMVIQNPRYQVTQFGKPVTLSCSQTLNHNVMYWYQQKSSQAPKLLFHYYDKDFNNEADTPDNFQSRRPNTSFCFLDIRSPGLGDTAMYLCATSQRGPQGAYFGPGTRLTVT.

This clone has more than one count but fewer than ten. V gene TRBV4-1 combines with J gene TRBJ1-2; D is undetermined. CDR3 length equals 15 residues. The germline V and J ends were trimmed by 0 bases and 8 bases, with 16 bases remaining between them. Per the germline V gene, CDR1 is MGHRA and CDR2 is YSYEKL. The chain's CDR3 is CASSQESQRWLGYTF. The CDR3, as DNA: TGCGCCAGCAGCCAAGAATCGCAGAGGTGGCTAGGCTACACCTTC.

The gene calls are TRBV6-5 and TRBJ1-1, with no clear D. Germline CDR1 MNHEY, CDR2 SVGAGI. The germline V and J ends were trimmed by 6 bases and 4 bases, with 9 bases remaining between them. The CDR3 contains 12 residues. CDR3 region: CASRNLGTEAFF. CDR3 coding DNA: TGTGCCAGCAGAAATCTGGGCACTGAAGCTTTCTTT.

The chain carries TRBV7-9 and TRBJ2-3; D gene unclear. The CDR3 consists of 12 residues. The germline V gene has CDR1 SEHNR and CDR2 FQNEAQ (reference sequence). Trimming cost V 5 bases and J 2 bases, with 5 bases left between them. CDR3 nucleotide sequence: TGTGCCAGCAGCCAAACCACAGATACGCAGTATTTT. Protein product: CASSQTTDTQYF.

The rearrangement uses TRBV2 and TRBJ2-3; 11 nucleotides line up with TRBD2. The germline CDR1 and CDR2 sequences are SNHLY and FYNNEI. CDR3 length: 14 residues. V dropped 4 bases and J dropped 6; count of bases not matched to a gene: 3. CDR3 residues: CASSGLAGRDTQYF. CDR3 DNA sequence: TGTGCCAGCAGTGGACTAGCGGGGAGGGATACGCAGTATTTT.

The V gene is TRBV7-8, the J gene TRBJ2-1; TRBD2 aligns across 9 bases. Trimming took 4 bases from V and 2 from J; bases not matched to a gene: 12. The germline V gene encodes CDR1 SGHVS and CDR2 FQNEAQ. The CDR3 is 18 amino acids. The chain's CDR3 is CASSSHRLTSGAYNEQFF. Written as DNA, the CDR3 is TGTGCCAGCAGCTCCCACCGGTTGACTAGCGGTGCCTACAATGAGCAGTTCTTC.

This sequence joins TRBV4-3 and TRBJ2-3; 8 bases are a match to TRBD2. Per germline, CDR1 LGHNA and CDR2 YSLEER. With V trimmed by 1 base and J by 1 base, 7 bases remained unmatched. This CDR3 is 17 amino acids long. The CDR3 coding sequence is TGCGCCAGCAGCCAAGTGGTGCGGGGGGCGGGCACAGATACGCAGTATTTT. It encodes CASSQVVRGAGTDTQYF.

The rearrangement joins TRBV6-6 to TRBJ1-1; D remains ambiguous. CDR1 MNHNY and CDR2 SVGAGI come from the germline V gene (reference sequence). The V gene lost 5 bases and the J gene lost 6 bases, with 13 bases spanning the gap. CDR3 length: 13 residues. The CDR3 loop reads CASSPEPGAEAFF. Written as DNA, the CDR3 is TGTGCCAGCAGTCCCGAGCCGGGCGCTGAAGCTTTCTTT.

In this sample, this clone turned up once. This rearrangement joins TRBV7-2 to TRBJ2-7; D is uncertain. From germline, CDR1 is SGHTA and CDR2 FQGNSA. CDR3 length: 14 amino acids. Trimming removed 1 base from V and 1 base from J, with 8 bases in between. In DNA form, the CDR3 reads TGTGCCAGCAGCTTAGAAGGTAGTTCCTACGAGCAGTACTTC. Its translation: CASSLEGSSYEQYF.

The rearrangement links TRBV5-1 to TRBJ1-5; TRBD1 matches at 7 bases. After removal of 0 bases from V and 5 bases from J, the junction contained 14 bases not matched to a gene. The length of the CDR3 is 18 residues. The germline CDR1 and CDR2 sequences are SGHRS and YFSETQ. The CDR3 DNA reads TGCGCCAGCAGCTTGGGACAGGGTCAGAGCTATGGGGATCAGCCCCAGCATTTT. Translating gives CASSLGQGQSYGDQPQHF.

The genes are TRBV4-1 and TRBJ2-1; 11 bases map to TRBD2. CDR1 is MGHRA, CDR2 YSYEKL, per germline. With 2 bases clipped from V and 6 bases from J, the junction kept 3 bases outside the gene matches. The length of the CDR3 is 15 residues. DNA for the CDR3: TGCGCCAGCAGCCAAACTAGCGGGAGCATCAATGAGCAGTTCTTC. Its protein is CASSQTSGSINEQFF.

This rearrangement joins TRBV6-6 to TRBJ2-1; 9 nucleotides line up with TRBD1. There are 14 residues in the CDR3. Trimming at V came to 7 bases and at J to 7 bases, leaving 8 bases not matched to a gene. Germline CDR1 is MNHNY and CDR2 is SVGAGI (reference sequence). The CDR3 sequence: CASIKSTGGNEQFF. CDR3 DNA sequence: TGTGCCAGCATTAAATCGACAGGGGGTAATGAGCAGTTCTTC.

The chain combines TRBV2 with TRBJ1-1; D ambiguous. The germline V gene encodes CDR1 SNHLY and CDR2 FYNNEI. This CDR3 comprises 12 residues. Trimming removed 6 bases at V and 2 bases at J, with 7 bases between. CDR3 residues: CASRGINTEAFF. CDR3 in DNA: TGTGCCAGCAGGGGCATCAACACTGAAGCTTTCTTT.

The CDR3, as DNA: TGTGCCAGCAGCCAAGGGTCGCGAAGACACCCGTACGAGCAGTACTTC. Translating gives CASSQGSRRHPYEQYF. The genes are TRBV14 and TRBJ2-7; D unresolved. Trimming shortened V by 1 base and J by 4 bases, and 17 bases separated the two germline ends. The V gene's germline CDR1 is SGHDN and CDR2 FVKESK. CDR3 length: 16 amino acids.

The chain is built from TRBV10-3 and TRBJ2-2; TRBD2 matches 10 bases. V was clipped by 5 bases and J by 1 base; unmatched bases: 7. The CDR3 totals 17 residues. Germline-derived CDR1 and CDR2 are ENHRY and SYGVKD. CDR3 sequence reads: CAISLTAGGVNTGELFF. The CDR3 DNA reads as TGTGCCATCAGTCTTACAGCGGGAGGGGTGAACACCGGGGAGCTGTTTTTT.

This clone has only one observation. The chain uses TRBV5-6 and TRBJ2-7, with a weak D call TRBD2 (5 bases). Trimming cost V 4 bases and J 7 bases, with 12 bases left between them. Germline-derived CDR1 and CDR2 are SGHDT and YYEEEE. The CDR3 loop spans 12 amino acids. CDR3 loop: CASSRLAWEQYF. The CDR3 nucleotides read TGTGCCAGCAGCCGGCTAGCCTGGGAGCAGTACTTC.

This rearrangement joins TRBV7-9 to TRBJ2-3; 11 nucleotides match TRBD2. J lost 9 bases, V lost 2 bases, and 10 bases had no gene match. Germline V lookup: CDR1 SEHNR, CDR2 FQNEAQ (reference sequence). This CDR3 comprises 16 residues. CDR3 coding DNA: TGTGCCAGCAGCTTATTCACTAGCGGGAGTGGTATGACGCAGTATTTT. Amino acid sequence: CASSLFTSGSGMTQYF.